The clone carrying this TCR beta chain came up a few times. What it binds is not known. The CDR3 is 11 residues long. Looked up from germline, CDR1 is SGHDN and CDR2 is FVKESK. With 8 bases removed from V and 6 bases from J, the gap between germline ends came to 10 bases. This sample is part of a study of T cell repertoires in cytomegalovirus infection. Study-level background: Indicated by public TCR beta signatures were CMV infection and matching HLA type. Study outcomes and limitations: Ex vivo responses were dominated by HLA-C-restricted CMV-specific TCR beta clonotypes. Carriage of CMV together with the relevant HLA was identifiable through cumulative public TCR beta family frequency.

TCRdb used MiXCR to reprocess the reads, holding one entry per CDR3 protein. The data hold about 740,000 distinct CDR3 sequences, with 35% to 40% observed a single time. The V gene is TRBV14, the J gene TRBJ1-2; D might be TRBD1 (6 bases). Sequenced: PBMCs. The source of this sequence is a human donor in good health (CMV status not recorded). Some clones in this sample may be carry-over from other donors' samples. This CDR3 reads CASGGGHGYTF. The DNA for the CDR3 is TGTGCCAGCGGGGGGGGCCATGGCTACACCTTC.